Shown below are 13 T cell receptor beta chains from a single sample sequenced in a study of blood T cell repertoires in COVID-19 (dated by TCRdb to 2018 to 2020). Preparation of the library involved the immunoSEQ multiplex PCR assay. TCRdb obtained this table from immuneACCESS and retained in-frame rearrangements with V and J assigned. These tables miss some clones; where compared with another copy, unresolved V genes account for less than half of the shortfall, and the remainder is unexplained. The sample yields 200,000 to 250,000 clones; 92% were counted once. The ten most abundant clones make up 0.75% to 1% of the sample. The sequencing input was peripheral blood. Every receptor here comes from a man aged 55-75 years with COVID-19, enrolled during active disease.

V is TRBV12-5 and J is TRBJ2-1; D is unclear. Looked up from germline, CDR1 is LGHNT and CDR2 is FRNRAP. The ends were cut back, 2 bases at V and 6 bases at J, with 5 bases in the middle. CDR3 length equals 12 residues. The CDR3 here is CASGLSSNEQFF. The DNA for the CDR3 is TGTGCTAGTGGTTTGTCGAGCAATGAGCAGTTCTTC. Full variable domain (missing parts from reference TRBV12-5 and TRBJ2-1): DARVTQTPRHKVTEMGQEVTMRCQPILGHNTVFWYRQTMMQGLELLAYFRNRAPLDDSGMPKDRFSAEMPDATLATLKIQPSEPRDSAVYFCASGLSSNEQFFGPGTRLTVL.

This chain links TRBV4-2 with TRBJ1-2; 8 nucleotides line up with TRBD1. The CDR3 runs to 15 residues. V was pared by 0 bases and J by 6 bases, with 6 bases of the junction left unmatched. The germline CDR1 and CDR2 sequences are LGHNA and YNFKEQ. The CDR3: CASSQEVGQGNGYTF. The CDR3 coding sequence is TGTGCCAGCAGCCAAGAAGTCGGACAGGGTAATGGCTACACCTTC.

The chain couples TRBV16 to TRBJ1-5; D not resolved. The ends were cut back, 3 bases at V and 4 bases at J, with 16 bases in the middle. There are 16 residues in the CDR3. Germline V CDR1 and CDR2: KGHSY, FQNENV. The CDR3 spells CASSQLVRAGNQPQHF. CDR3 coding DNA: TGTGCCAGCAGCCAGCTCGTTCGGGCGGGAAATCAGCCCCAGCATTTT. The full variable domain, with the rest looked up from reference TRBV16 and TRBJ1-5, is GEEVAQTPKHLVRGEGQKAKLYCAPIKGHSYVFWYQQVLKNEFKFLISFQNENVFDETGMPKERFSAKCLPNSPCSLEIQATKLEDSAVYFCASSQLVRAGNQPQHFGDGTRLSIL.

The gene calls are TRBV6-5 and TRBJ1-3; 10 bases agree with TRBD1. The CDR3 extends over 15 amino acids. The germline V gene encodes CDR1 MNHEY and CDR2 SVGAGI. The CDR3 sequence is CAIRDRGFSGNTIYF. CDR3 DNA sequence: TGTGCGATCCGGGACAGGGGTTTTTCCGGAAACACCATATATTTT.

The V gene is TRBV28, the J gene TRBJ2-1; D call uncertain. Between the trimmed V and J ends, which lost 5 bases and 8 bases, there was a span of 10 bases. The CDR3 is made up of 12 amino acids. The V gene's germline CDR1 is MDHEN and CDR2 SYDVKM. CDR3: CASSPQVYEQFF. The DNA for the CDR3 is TGTGCCAGCAGTCCCCAGGTCTATGAGCAGTTCTTC.

The CDR3 bases are TGTGCCAGCAGCGTAGACACTAGCGGGAGTCGGTACAATGAGCAGTTCTTC. Protein sequence: CASSVDTSGSRYNEQFF. The V and J genes are TRBV9 and TRBJ2-1, with 11 bases matching TRBD2. Germline V gives CDR1 SGDLS, CDR2 YYNGEE. This CDR3 comprises 17 residues. V lost 0 bases and J lost 4; bases outside the gene matches: 6. Based on the CDR3 plus reference TRBV9 and TRBJ2-1, the full variable domain is DSGVTQTPKHLITATGQRVTLRCSPRSGDLSVYWYQQSLDQGLQFLIQYYNGEERAKGNILERFSAQQFPDLHSELNLSSLELGDSALYFCASSVDTSGSRYNEQFFGPGTRLTVL.

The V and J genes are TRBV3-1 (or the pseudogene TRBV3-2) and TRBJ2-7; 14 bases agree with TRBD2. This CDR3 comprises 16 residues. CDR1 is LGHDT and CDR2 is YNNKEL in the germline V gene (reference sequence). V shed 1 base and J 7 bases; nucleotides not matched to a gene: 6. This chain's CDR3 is CASSQAGTSGSREQYF. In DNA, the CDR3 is TGTGCCAGCAGCCAAGCCGGGACTAGCGGGAGTCGGGAGCAGTACTTC.

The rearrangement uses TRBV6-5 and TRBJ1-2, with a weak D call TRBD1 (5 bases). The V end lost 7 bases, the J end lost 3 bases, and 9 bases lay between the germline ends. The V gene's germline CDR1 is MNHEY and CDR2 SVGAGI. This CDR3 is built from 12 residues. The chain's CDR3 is CASTGNDYGYTF. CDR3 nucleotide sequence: TGTGCCAGCACAGGGAACGACTATGGCTACACCTTC.

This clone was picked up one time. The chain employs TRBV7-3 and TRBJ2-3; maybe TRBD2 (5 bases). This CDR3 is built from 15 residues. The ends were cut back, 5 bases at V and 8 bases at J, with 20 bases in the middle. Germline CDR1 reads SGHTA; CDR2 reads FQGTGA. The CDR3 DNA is TGTGCCAGCAGCCAAACCCCCGCTAGCCCCGCTACGCAGTATTTT. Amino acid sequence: CASSQTPASPATQYF.

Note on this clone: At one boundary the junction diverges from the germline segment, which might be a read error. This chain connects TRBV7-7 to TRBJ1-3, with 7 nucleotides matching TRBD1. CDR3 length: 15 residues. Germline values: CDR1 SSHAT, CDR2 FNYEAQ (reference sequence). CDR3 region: CASSRGQGDRNTIYF. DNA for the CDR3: TGTGCTAGCAGTCGTGGCCAGGGGGATCGAAACACCATATATTTT.

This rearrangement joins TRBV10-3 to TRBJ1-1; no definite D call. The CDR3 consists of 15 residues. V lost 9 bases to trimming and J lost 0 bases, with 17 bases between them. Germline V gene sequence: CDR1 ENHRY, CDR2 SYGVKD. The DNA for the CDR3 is TGTGCCATATCTTCCCAGGCGCCTATGAACACTGAAGCTTTCTTT. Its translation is CAISSQAPMNTEAFF.

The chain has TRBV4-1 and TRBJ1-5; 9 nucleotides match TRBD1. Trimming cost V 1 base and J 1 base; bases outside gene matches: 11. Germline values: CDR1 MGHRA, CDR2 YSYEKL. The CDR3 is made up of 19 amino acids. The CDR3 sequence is CASSQVATGGLGSNQPQHF. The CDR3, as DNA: TGCGCCAGCAGCCAAGTTGCGACAGGGGGTTTGGGGAGCAATCAGCCCCAGCATTTT.

The CDR3 nucleotides read TGTGCCAGCAGCCTGAGGGGGAGTGACGAGCAGTACTTC. Encoded protein: CASSLRGSDEQYF. This chain uses TRBV5-4 with TRBJ2-7; possible D gene TRBD1, 6 bases. The CDR3 length is 13 residues. Germline lookup yields CDR1 SGHNT and CDR2 YYREEE (reference sequence). V dropped 4 bases and J dropped 5 bases, with 13 bases sitting between them.